These 26 T cell receptor beta chains were all obtained from the same sample, sequenced in a study of post-analysis software for immune sequencing data. Whole-study findings and limits: Patients carried several TRBV segments more frequently than controls did, and TRBV5-6, TRBV5-1 and TRBV20-1 were among them.

Their antigen targets remain unknown. Libraries were made from TCR beta cDNA, and they carried unique molecular identifiers. A single record per CDR3 protein comes from TCRdb applying MiXCR to the PCR reads. The table records about 810,000 distinct CDR3 sequences, roughly half of them present only once. The material sequenced was blood. These receptors were obtained from a girl aged 10-17 years with multiple sclerosis.

The genes are TRBV10-3 and TRBJ2-3; 7 positions match TRBD1. Trimming at V came to 0 bases and at J to 1 base, leaving 4 bases not matched to a gene. Germline V gene data show CDR1 as ENHRY and CDR2 as SYGVKD. This CDR3 region has 16 residues. CDR3 sequence: CAISESRDRRTDTQYF. The DNA of the CDR3 is TGTGCCATCAGTGAGTCTAGGGACAGACGCACAGATACGCAGTATTTT.

This clonotype came up once. The V and J genes are TRBV6-2 or TRBV6-3 and TRBJ1-2; 9 bases agree with TRBD1. The CDR3 contains 15 residues. Trimming at V came to 6 bases and at J to 2 bases, leaving 7 bases not matched to a gene. In germline, CDR1 is MNHEY, CDR2 SVGEGT. The DNA of the CDR3 is TGTGCCAGCAGGCCCACAGGGGGCAGGAACTATGGCTACACCTTC. Amino acid sequence: CASRPTGGRNYGYTF.

Details on this clonotype: At one end the junction does not follow the germline gene, possibly because of a read error. The chain is built from TRBV5-1 and TRBJ2-4, with D perhaps TRBD2 (5 bases). The germline V gene has CDR1 SGHRS and CDR2 YFSETQ. This CDR3 spans 13 amino acids. Written as DNA, the CDR3 is TGCGCCAGCAGCTTGGCCGGGGAAAACATTCGGTACTTC. Translation gives CASSLAGENIRYF.

This clonotype appeared a few times. The chain has TRBV20-1 and TRBJ1-2; 8 bases fit TRBD1. The CDR3 is 12 residues long. The junction had 4 bases not matched to a gene; V was cut back by 6 bases and J by 4 bases. The germline CDR1 and CDR2 sequences are DFQATT and SNEGSKA (reference sequence). For the CDR3, the DNA is TGCAGTGCAGTGGGACAGGTCTATGGCTACACCTTC. Protein sequence: CSAVGQVYGYTF.

The chain couples TRBV5-1 to TRBJ2-7; 14 positions agree with TRBD2. After removal of 3 bases from V and 6 bases from J, the junction contained 8 bases not matched to a gene. This CDR3 comprises 16 residues. Germline assignment: CDR1 SGHRS and CDR2 YFSETQ. The CDR3 loop is CASSSPGLAGAIEQYF. The CDR3 region has the DNA TGCGCCAGCAGCTCCCCGGGACTAGCGGGAGCTATCGAGCAGTACTTC.

The chain carries TRBV5-1 and TRBJ2-5; TRBD1 matches 8 bases. Per germline, CDR1 SGHRS and CDR2 YFSETQ. The CDR3 runs to 16 residues. The J segment lost 4 bases and the V segment lost 1 base, leaving 9 bases of the junction unmatched. The CDR3 DNA reads as TGCGCCAGCAGCTTGAGGGGACAGGCTAATCTAGAGACCCAGTACTTC. Its translation is CASSLRGQANLETQYF.

V is TRBV10-3 and J is TRBJ2-2; D is uncertain. The CDR3 runs 13 residues. V was shortened by 8 bases and J by 3 bases, with 10 bases between the two germline ends. From germline, CDR1 is ENHRY and CDR2 SYGVKD. The CDR3 spells CAIGPAYTGELFF. CDR3 bases: TGTGCCATCGGTCCGGCCTACACCGGGGAGCTGTTTTTT.

The J gene is TRBJ1-1, the V gene TRBV7-3; 9 bases align to TRBD1. V lost 5 bases to trimming and J lost 4 bases; unmatched junction nucleotides: 8. CDR3 length: 15 amino acids. Germline lookup yields CDR1 SGHTA and CDR2 FQGTGA. The chain's CDR3 is CASSRQGGKGTEAFF. CDR3 DNA: TGTGCCAGCAGCCGACAGGGGGGCAAGGGCACTGAAGCTTTCTTT.

This clonotype was counted once. This chain joins TRBV20-1 and TRBJ1-1; D unclear. Trimming removed 0 bases at V and 7 bases at J, with 18 bases between. The CDR3 consists of 15 residues. Germline loops: CDR1 DFQATT, CDR2 SNEGSKA (reference sequence). CDR3 DNA: TGCAGTGCTAGAGATTTCGGAACCCCGGTGATTGAAGCTTTCTTT. Protein product: CSARDFGTPVIEAFF.

There are a few counts of this clonotype. The genes are TRBV29-1 and TRBJ1-1; D uncertain. V lost 6 bases and J 3 bases, leaving 11 bases between the germline ends. The germline V gene has CDR1 SQVTM and CDR2 ANQGSEA. This CDR3 comprises 12 residues. The CDR3 bases are TGCAGCGTCCGCGGGCTGTACACTGAAGCTTTCTTT. Encoded protein: CSVRGLYTEAFF.

The chain recombines TRBV18 with TRBJ1-5; D uncertain. The CDR3 has 13 amino acids. The V end was cut by 3 bases, the J end by 7 bases, with 10 bases between. Germline-derived CDR1 and CDR2 are KGHSH and LQKENI. The CDR3 nucleotides read TGTGCCAGCTCACCCCCATTGGGGCAGCCCCAGCATTTT. Protein sequence: CASSPPLGQPQHF.

The chain combines TRBV15 with TRBJ2-4, with D possibly TRBD1 on 5 matching bases. The J call may be incorrect, as the DNA end agrees better with TRBJ2-7. CDR3 length: 19 residues. Per the germline V gene, CDR1 is LNHNV and CDR2 is YYDKDF (reference sequence). The DNA for the CDR3 is TGTGCCACCAGCAGAGTTAGGGTGAGGACAAGGCGTCCTGGGTACGAGCAGTACTTC. Protein sequence: CATSRVRVRTRRPGYEQYF.

This clonotype has just one count. The chain employs TRBV12-3 or TRBV12-4 and TRBJ1-5; D unclear. This CDR3 spans 15 amino acids. Deletions cut 3 bases from V and 4 bases from J, with 13 bases between. CDR3 nucleotide sequence: TGTGCCAGCAGTTTCTCTGGGGAGAGTAATCAGCCCCAGCATTTT. As protein: CASSFSGESNQPQHF.

This clonotype was picked up a small number of times. This chain links TRBV6-2 or TRBV6-3 with TRBJ2-7; no reliable D call. Germline V gene sequence: CDR1 MNHEY, CDR2 SVGEGT. Trimming shortened V by 6 bases and J by 2 bases, and 17 bases separated the two germline ends. CDR3 size: 15 residues. The CDR3, as DNA: TGTGCCAGCAGGGACCGACCGGTTCACCCCTACGAGCAGTACTTC. Translating it yields CASRDRPVHPYEQYF.

The V and J genes are TRBV29-1 and TRBJ1-1; D is possibly TRBD1 (5 bases). V was cut by 7 bases and J by 1 base, with 13 bases left in between. Germline loops: CDR1 SQVTM, CDR2 ANQGSEA. There are 13 residues in the CDR3. The CDR3 loop reads CSGTGTPNTEAFF. In DNA, the CDR3 is TGCAGCGGGACCGGGACTCCGAACACTGAAGCTTTCTTT.

The rearrangement links TRBV3-1 to TRBJ2-7; 11 bases are shared with TRBD2. From germline, CDR1 is LGHDT and CDR2 YNNKEL (reference sequence). The V gene end was trimmed by 2 bases and the J gene end by 6 bases; junction bases not matched to a gene: 12. The CDR3 runs to 17 residues. CDR3 nucleotides: TGTGCCAGCAGCCAACGGGTGGATAGCGGGAGGGCCTCCGAGCAGTACTTC. Protein sequence: CASSQRVDSGRASEQYF.

This chain uses TRBV7-3 with TRBJ2-5, with a weak D call TRBD2 (6 bases). This CDR3 is 16 amino acids long. With 5 bases removed from V and 4 bases from J, the gap between germline ends came to 20 bases. Germline V gene data show CDR1 as SGHTA and CDR2 as FQGTGA. This CDR3 is CASSPAGPALLETQYF. The CDR3 DNA follows: TGTGCCAGCAGCCCCGCGGGACCTGCTCTTCTAGAGACCCAGTACTTC.

The chain uses TRBV5-1 and TRBJ2-3, with D possibly TRBD2 on 6 matching bases. Trimming removed 4 bases at V and 1 base at J, with 13 bases between. Per germline, CDR1 SGHRS and CDR2 YFSETQ. The CDR3 contains 15 residues. CDR3 sequence: CASSLATTRTDTQYF. CDR3 bases: TGCGCCAGCAGCCTAGCGACTACTCGCACAGATACGCAGTATTTT.

The chain is built from TRBV20-1 and TRBJ2-7, with D possibly matching TRBD2 (5 bases). The CDR3 extends over 15 amino acids. Trimming stripped 3 bases from V and 3 bases from J, with 18 bases between. Germline V gives CDR1 DFQATT, CDR2 SNEGSKA (reference sequence). This CDR3 reads CSASVPRTALYEQYF. In nucleotides, the CDR3 is TGCAGTGCTAGTGTTCCGCGGACTGCCCTCTACGAGCAGTACTTC.

The rearrangement joins TRBV5-1 to TRBJ2-7, with a tentative D call TRBD2 (5 bases). V was shortened by 4 bases and J by 3 bases, with 11 bases between the two germline ends. Germline V gene lookup returns CDR1 SGHRS and CDR2 YFSETQ. This CDR3 has 13 amino acids. CDR3 in DNA: TGCGCCAGCAGCCCCCGCGGGTTCTACGAGCAGTACTTC. This translates into CASSPRGFYEQYF.

The sample holds a few counts of this clonotype. V gene TRBV5-1 combines with J gene TRBJ2-7; perhaps TRBD1 as D (6 bases). The CDR3 consists of 13 residues. CDR1 and CDR2 from the germline V gene are SGHRS and YFSETQ. Trimming took off 4 bases at V and 6 bases at J, with 14 bases between the two ends. The CDR3 DNA follows: TGCGCCAGCAGCCGTAACACAGGGACCGAGCAGTACTTC. Translating it yields CASSRNTGTEQYF.

This sequence joins TRBV10-3 and TRBJ1-2, with 7 bases lining up with TRBD1. The CDR3 runs 14 residues. Per the germline V gene, CDR1 is ENHRY and CDR2 is SYGVKD. V lost 3 bases, J lost 8 bases, and 9 bases stayed unmatched. The CDR3 loop reads CAISEARQGHGYTF. DNA for the CDR3: TGTGCCATCAGTGAAGCCCGACAGGGCCACGGCTACACCTTC.

The chain employs TRBV6-5 and TRBJ2-7, with 9 bases identical to TRBD1. This CDR3 is built from 17 residues. Germline V gene sequence: CDR1 MNHEY, CDR2 SVGAGI. Trimming cost V 1 base and J 0 bases; bases outside gene matches: 7. The CDR3 bases are TGTGCCAGCAGTTACTGCCCCGGGACAGGGACCTCCTACGAGCAGTACTTC. Residues: CASSYCPGTGTSYEQYF.

This clonotype was seen more than once but under ten times. The V call is TRBV20-1, the J call TRBJ2-7; 8 positions agree with TRBD1. With V trimmed by 3 bases and J by 6 bases, 10 bases remained unmatched. The CDR3 is made up of 14 amino acids. CDR1 is DFQATT, CDR2 SNEGSKA, per germline (reference sequence). The DNA for the CDR3 is TGCAGTGCTAGGGATCGCAGGGGGCAAAGCGAGCAGTACTTC. Its translation: CSARDRRGQSEQYF.

The gene calls are TRBV5-1 and TRBJ2-5; D may be TRBD1 or TRBD2 (5 bases each). Germline CDR1 is SGHRS and CDR2 is YFSETQ. This CDR3 spans 16 amino acids. V gave up 2 bases and J gave up 0 bases, with 14 bases separating them. For the CDR3, the DNA is TGCGCCAGCAGCTTTTACCCGTGGGGGAACCAAGAGACCCAGTACTTC. Protein product: CASSFYPWGNQETQYF.

The chain carries TRBV2 and TRBJ2-3; 8 bases fit TRBD2. Germline V gene data show CDR1 as SNHLY and CDR2 as FYNNEI. The junction had 12 bases not matched to a gene; V was cut back by 6 bases and J by 1 base. This CDR3 has 17 amino acids. CDR3 sequence reads: CASSYGSGGYRTDTQYF. DNA for the CDR3: TGTGCCAGCAGCTATGGGAGCGGGGGTTACCGCACAGATACGCAGTATTTT.